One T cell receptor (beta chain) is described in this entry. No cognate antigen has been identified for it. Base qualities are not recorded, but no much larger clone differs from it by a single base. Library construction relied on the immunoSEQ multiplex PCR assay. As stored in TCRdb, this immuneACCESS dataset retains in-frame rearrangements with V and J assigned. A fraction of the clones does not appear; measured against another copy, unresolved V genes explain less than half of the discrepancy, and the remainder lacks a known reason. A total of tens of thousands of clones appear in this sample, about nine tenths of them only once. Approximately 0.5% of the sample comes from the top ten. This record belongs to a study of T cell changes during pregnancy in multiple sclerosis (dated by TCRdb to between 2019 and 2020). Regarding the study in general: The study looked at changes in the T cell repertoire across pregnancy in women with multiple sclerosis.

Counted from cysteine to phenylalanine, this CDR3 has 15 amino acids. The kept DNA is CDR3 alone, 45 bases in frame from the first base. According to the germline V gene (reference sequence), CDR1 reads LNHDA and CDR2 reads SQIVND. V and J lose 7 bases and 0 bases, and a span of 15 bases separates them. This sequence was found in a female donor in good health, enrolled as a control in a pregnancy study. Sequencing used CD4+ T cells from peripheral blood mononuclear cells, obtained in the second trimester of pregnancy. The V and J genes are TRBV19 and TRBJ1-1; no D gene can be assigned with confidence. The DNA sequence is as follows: TGTGCCAGTATTCGAGCGACGGGTATGAACACTGAAGCTTTCTTT. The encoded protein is CASIRATGMNTEAFF. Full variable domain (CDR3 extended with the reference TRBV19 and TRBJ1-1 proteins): DGGITQSPKYLFRKEGQNVTLSCEQNLNHDAMYWYRQDPGQGLRLIYYSQIVNDFQKGDIAEGYSVSREKKESFPLTVTSAQKNPTAFYLCASIRATGMNTEAFFGQGTRLTVV.